The following is a T cell receptor beta chain sequence with its context. The data were obtained in a study of blood T cell repertoires in COVID-19. Study at large: Nucleic acid was either cDNA or gDNA, and it came from T cells, B-cell-depleted T cells, or PBMCs.

The V gene end was trimmed by 0 bases and the J gene end by 7 bases; junction bases not matched to a gene: 14. This CDR3 is 17 amino acids long. Germline loops: CDR1 SGDLS, CDR2 YYNGEE. Authors' methods: Cell counts per sample came from amplifying reference gene primers. Here immunoSEQ multiplex PCR was the method, and the copy in TCRdb shows in-frame clones only, minus some. The V and J calls and the clone size are those of that table, but D and trimming were determined from the DNA. The data show about 170,000 clones, approximately 91% seen once. This TCR was recovered from a man younger than 35 with COVID-19, enrolled during active disease. The chain is built from TRBV9 and TRBJ1-1, with TRBD1 matching 8 bases. The specimen sequenced was peripheral blood. The CDR3 coding sequence is TGTGCCAGCAGCGTAGGGGTCCGGACAGGGAAGGTTGGTGAAGCTTTCTTT. Amino acids: CASSVGVRTGKVGEAFF. The entire variable domain, with the rest obtained from reference TRBV9 and TRBJ1-1, is as follows: DSGVTQTPKHLITATGQRVTLRCSPRSGDLSVYWYQQSLDQGLQFLIQYYNGEERAKGNILERFSAQQFPDLHSELNLSSLELGDSALYFCASSVGVRTGKVGEAFFGQGTRLTVV.